This T cell receptor beta chain is from a study of cytomegalovirus exposure and HLA in healthy donors. Study findings and constraints: The authors enumerated over 150 TCR beta chains as linked to cytomegalovirus. Most TCR sequences were uncommon, yet certain public TCRs appeared in many donors.

Some clones are missing from TCRdb's copy, which holds only in-frame ones; the method was immunoSEQ multiplex PCR. The sample lists about 73,000 clones, around 90% occurring once. In the case of this clone: Antigen unknown.

The germline V gene encodes CDR1 MNHEY and CDR2 SVGAGI. V was pared by 7 bases and J by 5 bases, with 9 bases between. The CDR3 sequence is 11 residues long. Sample: PBMCs. This chain links TRBV6-5 with TRBJ2-7; D remains ambiguous. The TCR comes from a young woman in good health and CMV-seropositive. The CDR3 spells CASTLGNEQYF. CDR3 nucleotides: TGTGCCAGCACCCTAGGCAACGAGCAGTACTTC.